This entry is about one T cell receptor beta chain. Its antigen is undetermined. Graves' hyperthyroidism was deemed stable absent ophthalmopathy progression within 18 months. This sample was included in a study of T cells in Graves' hyperthyroidism and ophthalmopathy. Study-wide background: Staff took peripheral blood when the initial diagnosis was made, before any treatment began. General study results and limits: Most thyroid clonotypes expanded above 0.001 appeared in blood too. Stable hyperthyroidism was separated from ophthalmopathy by a model based on 13 V-J features.

Using RNA transcripts as the source, TCR beta CDR3 regions were amplified. The TCR CDR3 first-round RT-PCR relied on the HTBI primer set. TCRdb re-derived calls from the multiplex PCR reads in MiXCR, one entry per CDR3 protein. The data hold hundreds of thousands of distinct CDR3 sequences, with about 14% observed a single time. Germline V lookup: CDR1 SGHAT, CDR2 FQNNGV. The V gene lost 0 bases and the J gene lost 9 bases, with 15 bases spanning the gap. This CDR3 region has 14 residues. The sequenced sample was blood. This TCR was sampled from a woman aged 18-29 years with Graves' hyperthyroidism. The chain links TRBV11-2 to TRBJ2-7; D possibly uses TRBD1 or TRBD2 (5 bases each). The CDR3 DNA reads as TGTGCCAGCAGCTTAGAACCCGGGACGGATCGGCAGTACTTC. Translating it yields CASSLEPGTDRQYF. The full variable domain, completed using reference TRBV11-2 and TRBJ2-7, is EAGVAQSPRYKIIEKRQSVAFWCNPISGHATLYWYQQILGQGPKLLIQFQNNGVVDDSQLPKDRFSAERLKGVDSTLKIQPAKLEDSAVYLCASSLEPGTDRQYFGPGTRLTVT.